The 4 T cell receptor beta chains below were found in one sample sequenced in a study of cytomegalovirus exposure and HLA in healthy donors. The repertoire was sequenced with immunoSEQ multiplex PCR; TCRdb's copy has only in-frame clones and lacks some. This table has 210,000 or so clones, approximately 86% appearing once. Sequenced material: PBMCs. These receptors all come from a woman younger than 35 in good health and CMV-seronegative.

This clone was observed a few times. The chain is built from TRBV11-3 and TRBJ2-7; a possible D gene is TRBD1 (5 bases). With 1 base removed from V and 0 bases from J, the gap between germline ends came to 7 bases. Germline CDR1 reads SGHNT; CDR2 reads YENEEA. The CDR3 spans 14 residues. The CDR3 DNA reads as TGTGCCAGCAGCTTAGGGACAACCTCCTACGAGCAGTACTTC. It translates to CASSLGTTSYEQYF.

V is TRBV4-1 and J is TRBJ1-1, with unresolved D. V lost 1 base and J 3 bases, leaving 6 bases between the germline ends. Germline V gene sequence: CDR1 MGHRA, CDR2 YSYEKL. CDR3 length: 13 residues. The CDR3: CASSQVGHTEAFF. CDR3 sequence (DNA): TGCGCCAGCAGCCAAGTTGGCCACACTGAAGCTTTCTTT.

V usage is TRBV5-1 and J usage is TRBJ2-3; possibly TRBD1 for D (6 bases). This CDR3 spans 14 amino acids. Trimming took 2 bases from V and 2 from J, leaving 9 bases between them. Germline loops: CDR1 SGHRS, CDR2 YFSETQ. CDR3 sequence: CASSLGGTTDTQYF. CDR3 in DNA: TGCGCCAGCAGCTTAGGGGGAACCACAGATACGCAGTATTTT.

The genes are TRBV28 and TRBJ2-1, with a possible D match to TRBD2 (6 bases). Trimming cost V 6 bases and J 7 bases, with 19 bases left between them. This CDR3 region has 15 residues. Germline CDR1 is MDHEN and CDR2 is SYDVKM. For the CDR3, the DNA is TGTGCCAGCAGAAAAACGGGAGAAGAGACGAATGAGCAGTTCTTC. This encodes CASRKTGEETNEQFF.